These 18 T cell receptor beta chains originate from one sample sequenced in a study of blood T cell repertoires in COVID-19. Measured with immunoSEQ multiplex PCR; TCRdb has only the in-frame clones, and not every one. The sample contains 150,000 to 200,000 clones, less than 90% of which appear only once. Sequenced: peripheral blood. These receptors were collected from a man aged 65 to 85 with active or convalescent COVID-19.

The V gene is TRBV7-9, the J gene TRBJ1-6, with 7 bases matching TRBD1. Germline-derived CDR1 and CDR2 are SEHNR and FQNEAQ (reference sequence). This CDR3 has 14 residues. V lost 4 bases to trimming and J lost 7 bases; unmatched junction nucleotides: 4. CDR3 region: CASSSGTDNSPLHF. Here the CDR3 DNA reads TGTGCCAGCAGCTCCGGGACAGACAATTCACCCCTCCACTTT.

The rearrangement joins TRBV24-1 to TRBJ2-1; D possibly corresponds to TRBD1 (5 bases). Trimming stripped 9 bases from V and 4 bases from J, with 18 bases between. CDR3 length: 15 amino acids. Germline CDR1 is KGHDR and CDR2 is SFDVKD. For the CDR3, the DNA is TGTGCCACCGCACAAGGCGGACAACAATACAATGAGCAGTTCTTC. It is translated as CATAQGGQQYNEQFF.

This chain links TRBV19 with TRBJ1-6; TRBD1 agrees at 9 bases. The V segment lost 4 bases and the J segment 11 bases; nucleotides outside the gene matches: 6. This CDR3 has 14 residues. CDR1 and CDR2 from the germline V gene are LNHDA and SQIVND (reference sequence). The CDR3 loop is CASSSNRGLAPLHF. The CDR3 nucleotides are TGTGCCAGTAGTAGCAACAGGGGGCTTGCACCCCTCCACTTT. The full variable domain, with the rest looked up from reference TRBV19 and TRBJ1-6, is DGGITQSPKYLFRKEGQNVTLSCEQNLNHDAMYWYRQDPGQGLRLIYYSQIVNDFQKGDIAEGYSVSREKKESFPLTVTSAQKNPTAFYLCASSSNRGLAPLHFGNGTRLTVT.

In this sample, this clone turned up once. The chain is built from TRBV5-1 and TRBJ2-3; TRBD2 agrees at 13 bases. This CDR3 has 16 residues. The J segment lost 2 bases and the V segment lost 4 bases, leaving 4 bases of the junction unmatched. Germline V lookup: CDR1 SGHRS, CDR2 YFSETQ. In nucleotides, the CDR3 is TGCGCCAGCAGCCATGGGACTAGCGGGACCACAGATACGCAGTATTTT. It encodes CASSHGTSGTTDTQYF.

This clone was counted between two and nine times. V gene TRBV28 combines with J gene TRBJ2-1; D not certain. Germline values: CDR1 MDHEN, CDR2 SYDVKM. This CDR3 region has 16 residues. Trimming cost V 1 base and J 0 bases, with 10 bases left between them. The CDR3 region is CASSLSPESSYNEQFF. CDR3 in DNA: TGTGCCAGCAGTTTATCGCCGGAGAGCTCCTACAATGAGCAGTTCTTC.

The chain is built from TRBV28 and TRBJ1-3, with a possible D match to TRBD1 (5 bases). Germline values: CDR1 MDHEN, CDR2 SYDVKM. The V and J ends lost 1 base and 3 bases respectively, with 10 bases between them. The CDR3 loop spans 15 amino acids. The CDR3 coding sequence is TGTGCCAGCAGTTTATTAGGCAGGGTTGGAAACACCATATATTTT. Encoded protein: CASSLLGRVGNTIYF. The full variable domain, with the rest looked up from reference TRBV28 and TRBJ1-3, is DVKVTQSSRYLVKRTGEKVFLECVQDMDHENMFWYRQDPGLGLRLIYFSYDVKMKEKGDIPEGYSVSREKKERFSLILESASTNQTSMYLCASSLLGRVGNTIYFGEGSWLTVV.

This clone has a single count. The chain joins TRBV19 to TRBJ2-3; the D gene is possibly TRBD2 (8 bases). Germline CDR1 LNHDA, CDR2 SQIVND (reference sequence). The germline V and J ends were trimmed by 3 bases and 3 bases, with 16 bases remaining between them. CDR3 size: 16 residues. The CDR3 region has the DNA TGTGCCAGTAGTATTCGGGAGGGGGCAAGGACAGATACGCAGTATTTT. Translated, it gives CASSIREGARTDTQYF. Filled out from reference TRBV19 and TRBJ2-3, the complete variable domain reads DGGITQSPKYLFRKEGQNVTLSCEQNLNHDAMYWYRQDPGQGLRLIYYSQIVNDFQKGDIAEGYSVSREKKESFPLTVTSAQKNPTAFYLCASSIREGARTDTQYFGPGTRLTVL.

V and J are TRBV24-1 and TRBJ2-2, with TRBD2 matching over 10 bases. The CDR3 sequence is 16 residues long. Trimming took 7 bases from V and 0 from J; bases not matched to a gene: 4. Germline CDR1 reads KGHDR; CDR2 reads SFDVKD. The CDR3 nucleotides read TGTGCCACCAGGCGTCTAGCGGGAGCGAACACCGGGGAGCTGTTTTTT. It codes for CATRRLAGANTGELFF.

This chain uses TRBV2 with TRBJ2-3; D may be TRBD1 (5 bases). Germline assignment: CDR1 SNHLY and CDR2 FYNNEI. Trimming pared 7 bases from V and 4 bases from J, leaving 18 bases between. CDR3 length: 15 amino acids. The chain's CDR3 is CASTLQGLLSDTQYF. The CDR3 DNA reads as TGTGCCAGCACCCTCCAGGGTTTGCTCTCAGATACGCAGTATTTT.

The chain employs TRBV5-1 and TRBJ1-6; D perhaps matches TRBD1 (6 bases). CDR1 is SGHRS, CDR2 YFSETQ, per germline. This CDR3 has 16 amino acids. Trimming shortened V by 2 bases and J by 7 bases, and 16 bases separated the two germline ends. The CDR3 here is CASSLREQGLNSPLHF. CDR3 nucleotide sequence: TGCGCCAGCAGCTTAAGGGAACAGGGCTTAAATTCACCCCTCCACTTT.

The chain is built from TRBV6-4 and TRBJ1-1, with D possibly matching TRBD1 (6 bases). Trimming stripped 3 bases from V and 3 bases from J, with 14 bases between. CDR1 is MRHNA, CDR2 SNTAGT, per germline. The CDR3 is 15 amino acids. This CDR3 is CASSEGGGPYTEAFF. The CDR3 bases are TGTGCCAGCAGTGAAGGGGGGGGACCCTACACTGAAGCTTTCTTT.

The chain combines TRBV18 with TRBJ1-1; the D gene is possibly TRBD1 (6 bases). V was shortened by 0 bases and J by 1 base, with 12 bases between the two germline ends. The length of the CDR3 is 16 residues. Germline CDR1 reads KGHSH; CDR2 reads LQKENI. This chain's CDR3 is CASSPPGTLRNTEAFF. The CDR3 DNA sequence: TGTGCCAGCTCACCACCTGGGACACTAAGGAACACTGAAGCTTTCTTT.

The J gene is TRBJ1-5, the V gene TRBV6-2 or TRBV6-3; D may be TRBD1 (5 bases). Germline V gene data show CDR1 as MNHEY and CDR2 as SVGEGT. Trimming stripped 0 bases from V and 0 bases from J, with 15 bases between. The CDR3 is 18 amino acids. CDR3 in DNA: TGTGCCAGCAGTTACTCGCAACAGGAATATTATAGCAATCAGCCCCAGCATTTT. Its translation is CASSYSQQEYYSNQPQHF.

The chain carries TRBV7-2 and TRBJ1-4, with 7 positions matching TRBD1. The CDR3 extends over 15 amino acids. Germline CDR1 SGHTA, CDR2 FQGNSA. V was pared by 3 bases and J by 8 bases, with 9 bases of the junction left unmatched. CDR3 in amino acids: CASSFSRGFGEKLFF. CDR3 nucleotide sequence: TGTGCCAGCAGCTTTTCCAGGGGGTTTGGGGAAAAACTGTTTTTT.

V gene TRBV5-1 combines with J gene TRBJ1-6; the match to TRBD1 covers 8 bases. Germline CDR1 and CDR2: SGHRS and YFSETQ. V lost 5 bases and J lost 7; bases outside the gene matches: 8. This CDR3 has 15 residues. This CDR3 reads CASRQPGQVNSPLHF. CDR3 nucleotide sequence: TGCGCCAGCAGACAACCGGGACAGGTGAATTCACCCCTCCACTTT.

The gene calls are TRBV30 and TRBJ1-2; a weak D match, TRBD1 (5 bases). CDR3 length: 12 amino acids. Trimming took 8 bases from V and 4 from J, leaving 14 bases between them. In germline, CDR1 is GTSNPN, CDR2 SVGIG (reference sequence). This CDR3 is CATPGNGYGYTF. CDR3 DNA: TGTGCCACACCAGGGAACGGCTATGGCTACACCTTC.

V usage is TRBV5-6 and J usage is TRBJ2-7; D perhaps matches TRBD1 (6 bases). From germline, CDR1 is SGHDT and CDR2 YYEEEE. This CDR3 contains 13 residues. V was pared by 4 bases and J by 7 bases, with 15 bases between. The CDR3, as DNA: TGTGCCAGCAGCCTTCAACAGGGTTGGGAGCAGTACTTC. This codes for CASSLQQGWEQYF. Drawing the rest from reference TRBV5-6 and TRBJ2-7, the complete variable domain is DAGVTQSPTHLIKTRGQQVTLRCSPKSGHDTVSWYQQALGQGPQFIFQYYEEEERQRGNFPDRFSGHQFPNYSSELNVNALLLGDSALYLCASSLQQGWEQYFGPGTRLTVT.

The chain couples TRBV9 to TRBJ2-2; 10 bases line up with TRBD1. The V and J ends lost 1 base and 5 bases, in that order; junction bases with no gene match: 2. This CDR3 is 15 amino acids long. The germline V gene encodes CDR1 SGDLS and CDR2 YYNGEE. Here the CDR3 DNA reads TGTGCCAGCAGCGTACGACAGGGGGCGACCGGGGAGCTGTTTTTT. This translates into CASSVRQGATGELFF.